This T cell receptor beta chain was documented in a study of OX40 agonist ivuxolimab in advanced cancers. Study as a whole: In three patients, partial responses were observed, one with hepatocellular carcinoma and two with cutaneous melanoma.

Study outcomes and limitations: The expanded peripheral T cells' antigen specificity was not determined. More expanded clones were found, on average, in CD8+ than in CD4+ T cells.

Profiled with immunoSEQ multiplex PCR; TCRdb holds only in-frame clones, not every one. The sample lists about 18,000 clones; about three quarters were seen once. The sample holds a few counts of this clone. The antigen is unknown. This sample also contains other DNA sequences that code for the same CDR3. The TCR comes from an adult with an advanced solid tumor such as melanoma, head and neck, liver or kidney cancer. The sample was CD4+ or CD8+ T cells sorted from blood, taken in a trial of the OX40 agonist ivuxolimab.

The DNA of the CDR3 is TGTGCCAGCTCACCAAGGGGTGACTCCTACGAGCAGTACTTC. Protein: CASSPRGDSYEQYF. The V gene is TRBV18, the J gene TRBJ2-7, with D possibly being TRBD1 (5 bases). CDR1 and CDR2 from the germline V gene are KGHSH and LQKENI. Trimming removed 2 bases at V and 0 bases at J, with 8 bases between. The length of the CDR3 is 14 residues. Combining the CDR3 with reference TRBV18 and TRBJ2-7 gives the whole variable domain NAGVMQNPRHLVRRRGQEARLRCSPMKGHSHVYWYRQLPEEGLKFMVYLQKENIIDESGMPKERFSAEFPKEGPSILRIQQVVRGDSAAYFCASSPRGDSYEQYFGPGTRLTVT.